These 19 T cell receptor beta chains originate from one sample sequenced in a study of a mutant IDH1 vaccine in newly diagnosed glioma. These receptors have no known antigen. Specified time point: week 35, safety follow-up. What each vaccine dose contained was 300 ug of mutant IDH1 20-mer peptide, accompanied by topical imiquimod. Profiling relied on immunoSEQ multiplex PCR, and the TCRdb table lists in-frame clones only, not all of them. The repertoire includes about 60,000 clones, 84% of them detected once, and over 3.5% sits in the top ten. The sample in question was PBMCs, obtained from a glioma patient whose treatment included an IDH1 peptide vaccine. The receptor set was obtained from a man aged 25-40 years with glioma.

This clone was recorded once. V and J are TRBV23-1 and TRBJ1-6, with TRBD1 identical over 8 bases. TRBV23-1 is recorded as an ORF, its role being uncertain. The length of the CDR3 is 16 residues. Unmatched junction bases numbered 7, after V lost 7 bases and J lost 2 bases. The CDR3 loop is CASNTRTGPYNSPLHF. Written as DNA, the CDR3 is TGCGCCAGCAACACCCGGACAGGGCCCTATAATTCACCCCTCCACTTT.

This chain links TRBV5-1 with TRBJ2-2; D is unresolved. V was clipped by 7 bases and J by 6 bases, with 19 bases between them. In germline, CDR1 is SGHRS, CDR2 YFSETQ. CDR3 length equals 15 residues. The CDR3 DNA reads as TGCGCCAGCTACGCTGGCGCCCGAGGTTCCGGGGAGCTGTTTTTT. Translating gives CASYAGARGSGELFF.

This clone has a handful of counts. This chain uses TRBV2 with TRBJ2-3; D is perhaps TRBD1 or TRBD2 (6 bases each). The V and J ends lost 4 bases and 5 bases respectively, with 16 bases between them. The CDR3 is 15 residues long. Germline lookup yields CDR1 SNHLY and CDR2 FYNNEI. The CDR3 reads CASSVRGAIVDTQYF. Written as DNA, the CDR3 is TGTGCCAGCAGTGTTAGGGGGGCCATTGTAGATACGCAGTATTTT.

The chain links TRBV7-9 to TRBJ2-4; 9 nucleotides align to TRBD2. The CDR3 has 14 residues. Germline V gene sequence: CDR1 SEHNR, CDR2 FQNEAQ (reference sequence). The V and J ends lost 5 bases and 8 bases, in that order; junction bases with no gene match: 7. CDR3: CASSRAGGADIQYF. Here the CDR3 DNA reads TGTGCCAGCAGCCGGGCGGGAGGGGCGGACATTCAGTACTTC.

The sample holds a few counts of this clone. The chain employs TRBV19 and TRBJ1-5, with 8 bases lining up with TRBD1. The CDR3 extends over 14 amino acids. After removal of 9 bases from V and 14 bases from J, the junction contained 18 bases not matched to a gene. The germline CDR1 and CDR2 sequences are LNHDA and SQIVND (reference sequence). CDR3 region: CASGTGPNPWRKHF. The CDR3 DNA sequence: TGTGCCAGCGGGACAGGCCCCAATCCATGGAGGAAGCATTTT.

V is TRBV19 and J is TRBJ1-5, with D possibly being TRBD1 (5 bases). The germline V gene encodes CDR1 LNHDA and CDR2 SQIVND (reference sequence). The V end lost 8 bases, the J end lost 1 base, and 21 bases lay between the germline ends. There are 17 residues in the CDR3. The CDR3 DNA follows: TGTGCCAGTTCATCCGGGACGCGGGTTGGGAGCAATCAGCCCCAGCATTTT. Its protein is CASSSGTRVGSNQPQHF.

This sequence joins TRBV7-6 and TRBJ2-7, with D perhaps given as TRBD1 or TRBD2 (5 bases each). The V and J ends lost 0 bases and 0 bases respectively, with 12 bases between them. Per the germline V gene, CDR1 is SGHVS and CDR2 is FNYEAQ. CDR3 length: 16 residues. The CDR3 bases are TGTGCCAGCAGCTTAGCCCCGGGACCGAACTCCTACGAGCAGTACTTC. Translated, it gives CASSLAPGPNSYEQYF. Based on the CDR3 plus reference TRBV7-6 and TRBJ2-7, the full variable domain is GAGVSQSPRYKVTKRGQDVALRCDPISGHVSLYWYRQALGQGPEFLTYFNYEAQQDKSGLPNDRFSAERPEGSISTLTIQRTEQRDSAMYRCASSLAPGPNSYEQYFGPGTRLTVT.

The CDR3 DNA is TGTGCCAGCAGCCGCAGCATCCGTCAGCCCCAGCATTTT. It translates to CASSRSIRQPQHF. The chain couples TRBV5-6 to TRBJ1-5; D gene unclear. The CDR3 is made up of 13 amino acids. Germline V gives CDR1 SGHDT, CDR2 YYEEEE. Trimming took off 4 bases at V and 6 bases at J, with 11 bases between the two ends.

V is TRBV27 and J is TRBJ1-5; no firm D call. With 2 bases removed from V and 0 bases from J, the gap between germline ends came to 8 bases. The CDR3 runs 15 residues. Per germline, CDR1 MNHEY and CDR2 SMNVEV (reference sequence). Written as DNA, the CDR3 is TGTGCCAGCAGTTTAACCCTTAATAGCAATCAGCCCCAGCATTTT. Its translation: CASSLTLNSNQPQHF.

J is TRBJ2-1 and V is TRBV5-1; D unclear. Germline CDR1 SGHRS, CDR2 YFSETQ. V was pared by 0 bases and J by 3 bases, with 10 bases between. The CDR3 totals 15 residues. The CDR3 coding sequence is TGCGCCAGCAGCTTGGGCCAGGTTGACTACAATGAGCAGTTCTTC. Encoded protein: CASSLGQVDYNEQFF.

This clone was counted only a few times. The V call is TRBV9, the J call TRBJ1-6, with 8 bases identical to TRBD1. This CDR3 is 14 amino acids long. V lost 5 bases, J lost 9 bases, and 7 bases stayed unmatched. Germline V gene lookup returns CDR1 SGDLS and CDR2 YYNGEE. As DNA, the CDR3 is TGTGCCAGCAGTTCCCGACAGGGGAGTTCACCCCTCCACTTT. Its protein product is CASSSRQGSSPLHF. Supplemented by reference TRBV9 and TRBJ1-6, the full variable domain reads DSGVTQTPKHLITATGQRVTLRCSPRSGDLSVYWYQQSLDQGLQFLIQYYNGEERAKGNILERFSAQQFPDLHSELNLSSLELGDSALYFCASSSRQGSSPLHFGNGTRLTVT.

The chain combines TRBV5-8 with TRBJ2-5, with 9 bases aligning to TRBD1. Germline CDR1 SGHTS, CDR2 YDEGEE. V lost 1 base and J lost 4; bases outside the gene matches: 5. CDR3 length equals 15 residues. The CDR3 nucleotides read TGTGCCAGCAGCTTGACAGGGGGCGCGGGAGAGACCCAGTACTTC. This sequence encodes CASSLTGGAGETQYF.

The V and J genes are TRBV5-5 and TRBJ2-7; 8 nucleotides agree with TRBD1. Germline-derived CDR1 and CDR2 are SGHKS and YYEKEE (reference sequence). The CDR3 is 15 residues long. The ends lost 6 bases at V and 2 bases at J; junction bases unmatched: 10. CDR3 sequence (DNA): TGTGCCAGCACCAATAGGGACAGGCTAACCTACGAGCAGTACTTC. It yields the protein CASTNRDRLTYEQYF.

This chain connects TRBV2 to TRBJ2-1; possibly TRBD1 for D (6 bases). Germline values: CDR1 SNHLY, CDR2 FYNNEI. With 6 bases removed from V and 1 base from J, the gap between germline ends came to 10 bases. The CDR3 is 14 amino acids. The CDR3 protein is CASRDSSSYNEQFF. Here the CDR3 DNA reads TGTGCCAGCAGGGACAGCAGTTCCTACAATGAGCAGTTCTTC.

The chain recombines TRBV6-5 with TRBJ2-5, with D maybe TRBD2 (6 bases). The CDR3 runs 13 residues. CDR1 is MNHEY and CDR2 is SVGAGI in the germline V gene. V was trimmed by 5 bases and J by 1 base, leaving 8 bases between them. CDR3 sequence: CASSQGLQETQYF. The DNA for the CDR3 is TGTGCCAGCAGTCAGGGACTCCAAGAGACCCAGTACTTC.

J is TRBJ1-5 and V is TRBV7-9; D gene uncertain. There are 15 residues in the CDR3. Trimming took 3 bases from V and 0 from J, leaving 9 bases between them. Germline V gives CDR1 SEHNR, CDR2 FQNEAQ (reference sequence). CDR3 nucleotide sequence: TGTGCCAGCAGCTTCGGCACCAATAGCAATCAGCCCCAGCATTTT. Protein: CASSFGTNSNQPQHF.

The CDR3 DNA sequence: TGTGCCAGCAGCTTCGCCCGGGGCAGCCAGAACATGAACACTGAAGCTTTCTTT. Its protein product is CASSFARGSQNMNTEAFF. The rearrangement uses TRBV5-8 and TRBJ1-1, with D perhaps matching TRBD1 (5 bases). V lost 2 bases, J lost 0 bases, and 20 bases lay in between. CDR3 size: 18 residues. Per the germline V gene, CDR1 is SGHTS and CDR2 is YDEGEE.

The genes are TRBV10-2 and TRBJ1-5, with D unresolved. CDR1 is WSHSY, CDR2 SAAADI, per germline. V was trimmed by 0 bases and J by 4 bases, leaving 7 bases between them. The CDR3 has 14 amino acids. CDR3 protein: CASSESLKNQPQHF. DNA of the CDR3: TGCGCCAGCAGTGAGTCGTTAAAGAATCAGCCCCAGCATTTT.

The rearrangement links TRBV6-5 to TRBJ1-5; 8 nucleotides align to TRBD1. Germline-derived CDR1 and CDR2 are MNHEY and SVGAGI. Losses at the gene ends were 5 bases for V and 2 bases for J; bases not matched to a gene: 5. The CDR3 spans 15 residues. CDR3 DNA sequence: TGTGCCAGCAGTCGGGACAGGACACGCAATCAGCCCCAGCATTTT. This encodes CASSRDRTRNQPQHF.